This TCR beta chain was identified during a study of blood T cell repertoires in COVID-19 (dated by TCRdb to the early 2020s). Describing the broader study: The collaborator samples originated in the United States, Italy and Spain and spanned the acute and convalescent phases of COVID-19. The material from the prospective study consisted of cDNA or gDNA derived from T cells, B-cell-depleted T cells, or PBMCs. Deeply sampled blood TCRbeta repertoires from subjects exposed to, actively infected with, or recovered from COVID-19 were included in the dataset. The repertoires were released in a freely available public database intended as a resource for research on the immune response to SARS-CoV-2. Samples came from the ongoing ImmuneRACE study (first 160 participants) plus 1,254 subjects from 6 global collaborators. Sample metadata almost always included a de-identified subject ID, COVID-19 status, age in years and sex. Where available, HLA class I and class II types were obtained from metadata supplied by the sample provider rather than from assay-based typing.

Collaborating institutions collected whole blood in K2EDTA tubes following their own protocols. For TCRbeta analysis, collaborators shipped samples in one of three forms: frozen whole blood, isolated PBMCs, or DNA extracted from either of those sample types. The CDR3 spans 15 residues, from the cysteine through the phenylalanine. The CDR3 DNA has 45 bases and is translated from base 1. V is cut by 5 bases and J by 2 bases, and the space between the germline ends is 16 bases. Taken from the germline V gene (reference sequence), the CDR1 and CDR2 loops are MNHEY and SMNVEV. The full study reports these points: How much clinical and demographic metadata was included differed by source and by participant, and the metadata was provided uncurated.

TCRbeta CDR3 regions were amplified from genomic DNA by means of the immunoSEQ Assay, a bias-controlled multiplex PCR. Per the authors' processing: The number of nucleated cells in each sample was estimated by amplification of reference gene primers within the assay. To quantify the absolute abundance of each unique TCRbeta CDR3 rearrangement, sequence reads were collapsed and filtered. For each sample, productive Simpson clonality was calculated as the square root of Simpson's diversity index over productive rearrangements. Here the immuneACCESS table is served through TCRdb, limited to in-frame sequences with V and J called. Missing clones are a known gap in these copies; in checked studies unresolved V genes cover under half, and the rest lacks a known reason. V, J and clone size are those of that table, while D and trimming were read from the DNA. Recorded for this sample are some 45,000 clones; over 75% of them occurred a single time. The biggest ten clones account for 31% of the sample.

A remark on this clone: The clone's antigen remains unknown. No much larger clonotype is one base removed from it; base qualities were not supplied.

The chain was built from TRBV27 and TRBJ2-7; possibly the D gene is TRBD1, per 5 matching bases. Sequencing was performed on peripheral blood. The TCR was taken from a woman aged 80 or older with acute or convalescent COVID-19. This receptor has the CDR3 CASSISLGAPYEQYF. The nucleotide sequence is TGTGCCAGCAGTATCTCCCTAGGGGCCCCCTACGAGCAGTACTTC.